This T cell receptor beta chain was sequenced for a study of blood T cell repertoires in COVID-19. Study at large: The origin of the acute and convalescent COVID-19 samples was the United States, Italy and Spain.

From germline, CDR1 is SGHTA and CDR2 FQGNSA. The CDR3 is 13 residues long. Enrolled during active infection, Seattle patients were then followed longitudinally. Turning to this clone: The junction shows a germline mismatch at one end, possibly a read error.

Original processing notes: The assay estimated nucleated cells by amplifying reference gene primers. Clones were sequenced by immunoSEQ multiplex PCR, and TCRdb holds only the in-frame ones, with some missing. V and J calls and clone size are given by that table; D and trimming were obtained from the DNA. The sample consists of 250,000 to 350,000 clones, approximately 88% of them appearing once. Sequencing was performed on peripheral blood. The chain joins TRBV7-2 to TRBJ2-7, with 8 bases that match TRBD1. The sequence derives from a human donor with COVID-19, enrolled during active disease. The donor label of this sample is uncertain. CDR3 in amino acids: CASSLTGQRGQDF. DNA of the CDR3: TGTGCCAGCAGCTTAACCGGACAAAGGGGACAGGACTTC.